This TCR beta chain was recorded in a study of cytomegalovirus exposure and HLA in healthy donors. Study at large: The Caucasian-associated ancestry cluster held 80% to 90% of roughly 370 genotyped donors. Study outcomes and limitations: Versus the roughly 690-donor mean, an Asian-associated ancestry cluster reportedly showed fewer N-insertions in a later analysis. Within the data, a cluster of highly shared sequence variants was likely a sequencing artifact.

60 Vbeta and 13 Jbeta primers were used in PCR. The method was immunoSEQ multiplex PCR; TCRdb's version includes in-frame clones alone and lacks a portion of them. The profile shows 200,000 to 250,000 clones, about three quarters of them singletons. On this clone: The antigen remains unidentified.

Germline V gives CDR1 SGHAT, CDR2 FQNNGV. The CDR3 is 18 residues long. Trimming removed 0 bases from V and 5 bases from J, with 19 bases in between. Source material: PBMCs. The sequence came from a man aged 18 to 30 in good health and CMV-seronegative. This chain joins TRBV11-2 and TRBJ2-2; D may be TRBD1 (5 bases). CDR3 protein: CASSLDIGERKGTGELFF. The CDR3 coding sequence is TGTGCCAGCAGCTTAGATATAGGCGAGAGAAAGGGGACCGGGGAGCTGTTTTTT. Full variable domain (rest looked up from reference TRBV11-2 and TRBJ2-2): EAGVAQSPRYKIIEKRQSVAFWCNPISGHATLYWYQQILGQGPKLLIQFQNNGVVDDSQLPKDRFSAERLKGVDSTLKIQPAKLEDSAVYLCASSLDIGERKGTGELFFGEGSRLTVL.